These T cell receptor beta chains were read from a single sample in a study of technical replicates of blood from four donors. Sequencing used immunoSEQ multiplex PCR; TCRdb keeps in-frame clones, though not all of them. The sample has more than 65,000 clones; more than 80% are singletons. Sequencing was carried out using PBMCs. The source of these receptors is a human donor in good health. Some clones in this sample may be carry-over from other donors' samples. Both conserved end residues are part of each CDR3.

>TRBV5-1
CASSLVAGIYEQYF
>TRBV5-1
CASSFLAGVLGTQYF
>TRBV7-2
CASSYTDTQYF
>TRBV9
CASSPQGHGYTF
>TRBV19
CASSKVGTGDREQYF
>TRBV7-8
CASRRGGVYEQYF
>TRBV10-3
CAIGTGGVGTEAFF
>TRBV5-4
CASSWDRANSPLHF
>TRBV11-2
CASSLNQLAGAYNEQFF
>TRBV7-2
CASSLGRTSGGAEQFF
>TRBV18
CASLPSDSNTDTQYF
>TRBV25-1
CASRRSRGGHNEKLFF
>TRBV9
CASSRLAGEQYF
>TRBV5-4
CASSLTGPNYGYTF
>TRBV18
CASSQGSGGANEKLFF
>TRBV6-5
CASSYRGQNGYTF
>TRBV4-3
CASSQEGGEGWTDTQYF
>TRBV12-5
CASTLAPNTGELFF
>TRBV6-5
CASSYSGGVFRYTF
>TRBV2
CASSETGKDYNEQFF
>TRBV4-1
CASSQLDSEQYF
>TRBV11-2
CASRAGTTYNEQFF
>TRBV19
CASSDVGRNTEAFF
>TRBV10-3
CATAPNSYEQYF
>TRBV4-2
CASSQGGYEQYF
>TRBV4-3
CASSQDGLSYEQYF
>TRBV7-8
CASSQDAGDYNEQFF
>TRBV19
CASSIDGRIETQYF
>TRBV6-4
CASSDTSGGQDTQYF
>TRBV30
CAWSPGVPNEQFF
>TRBV5-1
CASSPPGAYNEQFF
>TRBV7-3
CASSWVAGTGELFF
>TRBV7-9
CASSLTTEGPEAFF
>TRBV4-2
CASSQDKGTSGSLVYTGELFF
>TRBV5-1
CASSLRDRIQETQYF
>TRBV4-2
CASSPRGGNSEQYF
>TRBV19
CASSIYGGTGVEQYF
>TRBV29-1
CSADTPGNTIYF
>TRBV7-2
CASSSDSSYEQYF
>TRBV18
CASSPPQGSNYGYTF